These T cell receptor beta chains were read from a single sample in a study of control samples from healthy donors and cancer patients. The assay was immunoSEQ multiplex PCR, and TCRdb's table has in-frame clones only and misses some. This table has 120,000 to 150,000 clones, 75% to 90% appearing once. Material: blood. These receptors all stem from a woman aged 30 to 39 in good health. CDR3s include the opening cysteine and the closing phenylalanine or tryptophan. The D gene is left open where the match is weak. Clone size appears in some rows only: once, few, many, or a class for an expanded clone.

len,d_gene,j_gene,v_gene,abundance,CDR3nt,CDR3aa
14,TRBD1,TRBJ1-1,TRBV6-5,-,TGTGCCAGCAGAGACAGGGGGGCGGGCGCTGAAGCTTTCTTT,CASRDRGAGAEAFF
12,-,TRBJ2-7,TRBV6-5,-,TGTGCCAGCAGTTACGCAGGGGCCGAGCAGTACTTC,CASSYAGAEQYF
14,TRBD2,TRBJ2-3,TRBV10-3,-,TGTGCCATCAGTTGGGAGGGCGGAACAGATACGCAGTATTTT,CAISWEGGTDTQYF
13,-,TRBJ2-3,TRBV6-2/TRBV6-3,-,TGTGCCAGCAGTTACAGGGTGACAGATACGCAGTATTTT,CASSYRVTDTQYF
12,-,TRBJ1-1,TRBV12-5,-,TGTGCTAGTGGTTTGGGGCGGACTGAAGCTTTCTTT,CASGLGRTEAFF
17,TRBD2,TRBJ2-3,TRBV7-8,few,TGTGCCAGCAGCTTAAGGGTAGCGGGTCCTCTCACAGATACGCAGTATTTT,CASSLRVAGPLTDTQYF
12,-,TRBJ2-7,TRBV11-2,many,TGTGCCAGCAGCTTAGATCGATACGAGCAGTACTTC,CASSLDRYEQYF
13,-,TRBJ1-1,TRBV29-1,once,TGCAGCGCCGAAAACTACGGGAACACTGAAGCTTTCTTT,CSAENYGNTEAFF
15,-,TRBJ1-5,TRBV30,-,TGTGCCTGGAGTGCAGGCGTGGCATTAGGTCAGCCCCAGCATTTT,CAWSAGVALGQPQHF
15,-,TRBJ1-1,TRBV6-5,-,TGTGCCAGCAGGGCCGGAGGACAGCGGCGTACTGAAGCTTTCTTT,CASRAGGQRRTEAFF
14,-,TRBJ2-7,TRBV6-6,-,TGTGCCAGCAGTTACTCTAGGCAGAACCCCGAGCAGTACTTC,CASSYSRQNPEQYF
16,-,TRBJ1-5,TRBV10-3,-,TGTGCCATCAGTGAGTCGAAGGTTGATAGCAATCAGCCCCAGCATTTT,CAISESKVDSNQPQHF
15,TRBD1,TRBJ1-2,TRBV18,-,TGTGCCAGCTCACCCCCGACAGGGGGTGAGGATGGCTACACCTTC,CASSPPTGGEDGYTF
15,TRBD1,TRBJ2-1,TRBV7-3,-,TGTGCCAGCAGCCAGGACAGGGGGGAGTACAATGAGCAGTTCTTC,CASSQDRGEYNEQFF
15,TRBD2,TRBJ2-5,TRBV3-1/TRBV3-2,-,TGTGCCAGCAGCGGGAGGGCAGGGAACCAAGAGACCCAGTACTTC,CASSGRAGNQETQYF